A selection of T cell receptor beta chains follows, all from one sample in a study of blood T cell repertoires in COVID-19. This table comes from immunoSEQ multiplex PCR, and its TCRdb copy is limited to in-frame clones, with some not included. The data contain 80,000 to 90,000 clones, roughly 85% of them seen just once; the ten biggest clones take up 5% to 5.5%. Sequencing was done on a sample of peripheral blood. All receptors derive from a man aged 55 to 69 with acute or convalescent COVID-19. Each CDR3 is given with its conserved first and last residue. D genes are given only for firm matches. Expanded clones are given a class, and other clones once, few, many or no size at all.

V gene	D gene	clone size	J gene	CDR3 protein	CDR3 DNA
TRBV19	-	-	TRBJ1-2	CASSMETKYYGYTF	TGTGCCAGTAGTATGGAGACGAAGTACTATGGCTACACCTTC
TRBV27	-	few	TRBJ2-7	CASSSNYEQYF	TGTGCCAGCAGTTCCAACTACGAGCAGTACTTC
TRBV9	TRBD1	-	TRBJ1-1	CASSVQGAGPEAFF	TGTGCCAGCAGCGTACAGGGGGCTGGGCCTGAAGCTTTCTTT
TRBV30	-	-	TRBJ2-2	CAWSPGVREAGELFF	TGTGCCTGGAGTCCGGGGGTCAGGGAGGCCGGGGAGCTGTTTTTT
TRBV27	TRBD1	once	TRBJ1-2	CASSLLGQWGYTF	TGTGCCAGCAGTTTACTGGGACAGTGGGGCTACACCTTC
TRBV7-7	TRBD2	-	TRBJ2-3	CASSPDSGGTMTDTQYF	TGTGCTAGCAGCCCTGATAGCGGGGGCACTATGACAGATACGCAGTATTTT
TRBV18	-	once	TRBJ1-1	CASSPPVRGNTEAFF	TGTGCCAGCTCACCACCGGTACGAGGGAACACTGAAGCTTTCTTT
TRBV6-5	TRBD1	-	TRBJ1-2	CASSRSRGIYGYTF	TGTGCCAGCAGTCGGTCCAGGGGGATCTATGGCTACACCTTC
TRBV19	TRBD1	-	TRBJ2-2	CASRTGGTGELFF	TGTGCCAGCCGGACAGGGGGCACCGGGGAGCTGTTTTTT
TRBV5-4	-	once	TRBJ1-1	CASSLEAVNTEAFF	TGTGCCAGCAGCTTGGAGGCGGTGAACACTGAAGCTTTCTTT
TRBV4-2	-	once	TRBJ1-2	CASSQEGNRDYGYTF	TGTGCCAGCAGCCAAGAGGGGAACAGGGACTATGGCTACACCTTC
TRBV4-3	TRBD1	-	TRBJ2-2	CASSQADRPGELFF	TGCGCCAGCAGCCAGGCGGACAGGCCCGGGGAGCTGTTTTTT
TRBV7-2	TRBD1	-	TRBJ2-1	CASSLGQGAQNEQFF	TGTGCCAGCAGCTTAGGTCAGGGGGCGCAGAATGAGCAGTTCTTC
TRBV3-1/TRBV3-2	TRBD1	-	TRBJ2-5	CASSPTQGPQTQYF	TGTGCCAGCAGCCCAACACAGGGGCCCCAGACCCAGTACTTC
TRBV19	TRBD1	once	TRBJ1-5	CASSETGGPNQPQHF	TGTGCCAGTAGTGAGACAGGGGGCCCCAATCAGCCCCAGCATTTT
TRBV29-1	-	-	TRBJ2-7	CSVEEARLGSSYEQYF	TGCAGCGTTGAAGAAGCCCGCCTAGGCAGCTCCTACGAGCAGTACTTC
TRBV28	-	-	TRBJ2-1	CASITGFDNEQFF	TGTGCCAGCATCACAGGGTTCGACAATGAGCAGTTCTTC
TRBV12-3/TRBV12-4	-	-	TRBJ1-1	CASRGLNTEAFF	TGTGCCAGCAGGGGGCTGAACACTGAAGCTTTCTTT
TRBV24-1	-	few	TRBJ1-2	CATSAEDGIDGYTF	TGTGCCACCAGCGCCGAGGACGGGATCGATGGCTACACCTTC
TRBV4-3	-	-	TRBJ1-1	CASSQNQAMNTEAFF	TGCGCCAGCAGCCAGAATCAGGCGATGAACACTGAAGCTTTCTTT
TRBV6-5	TRBD1	-	TRBJ1-2	CASSYRQGLGYTF	TGTGCCAGCAGTTACCGACAGGGTTTAGGCTACACCTTC
TRBV19	TRBD1	-	TRBJ1-6	CASRVRTGRSPLHF	TGTGCCAGTAGAGTTAGGACAGGGCGATCACCCCTCCACTTT
TRBV6-1	-	-	TRBJ1-3	CASSEQVPLSGNTIYF	TGTGCCAGCAGTGAACAGGTCCCCCTCTCTGGAAACACCATATATTTT
TRBV12-3/TRBV12-4	-	-	TRBJ1-5	CAHRRGEDQPQHF	TGTGCCCACCGCAGGGGAGAGGATCAGCCCCAGCATTTT